This T cell receptor beta chain was retrieved from a study of cytomegalovirus exposure and HLA in healthy donors. Across the study: It was reported in a later analysis that the same platform had been used for the 120 or so validation repertoires as for the 550 to 700 first-cohort repertoires. Study observations and caveats: In the 120 or so validation repertoires, about 94% of cluster scores exceeded 0, per a later analysis. Testing in vitro showed a few CMV-associated chains specific for CMV antigens.

Libraries were prepared by immunoSEQ multiplex PCR; TCRdb keeps only in-frame clonotypes and omits some of them. Altogether about 58,000 clones are present, roughly nine tenths being singletons, with the ten largest covering around 1.1%. In the case of this clone: Its specificity is unknown.

Separate from the roughly 630-subject first cohort was the roughly 130-subject validation cohort, to which the donors belonged. Trimming shortened V by 2 bases and J by 3 bases, and 11 bases separated the two germline ends. The CDR3 covers 14 residues. CDR1 and CDR2 from the germline V gene are SGHDT and YYEEEE. The TCR was taken from a man in his late teens or twenties in good health and CMV-seronegative. The chain employs TRBV5-6 and TRBJ1-2, with D possibly TRBD1 on 5 matching bases. Sequenced material: PBMCs. DNA for the CDR3: TGTGCCAGCAGCTTTTGGACATTCTACTATGGCTACACCTTC. This encodes CASSFWTFYYGYTF.